A single sample is the source of the 2 T cell receptor beta chains below, sequenced in a study of cytomegalovirus exposure and HLA in healthy donors. Amplification used 60 Vbeta primers and 13 Jbeta primers. Profiled with immunoSEQ multiplex PCR; TCRdb holds only in-frame clones, not every one. This table holds some 130,000 clones, roughly 85% found once. Input material: PBMCs. These TCRs come from a middle-aged man in good health and CMV-seropositive.

The chain couples TRBV14 to TRBJ1-2, with TRBD1 as a possible D gene (5 bases). The germline gives CDR1 SGHDN, CDR2 FVKESK. This CDR3 is built from 14 residues. The germline V and J ends were trimmed by 0 bases and 8 bases, with 13 bases remaining between them. The chain's CDR3 is CASSQESWKGGYTF. In nucleotides, the CDR3 is TGTGCCAGCAGCCAAGAGAGTTGGAAGGGGGGCTACACCTTC.

The V and J genes are TRBV5-1 and TRBJ2-3; D may be TRBD1 (6 bases). Germline V lookup: CDR1 SGHRS, CDR2 YFSETQ. The CDR3 covers 14 residues. Between the trimmed V and J ends, which lost 2 bases and 2 bases, there was a span of 9 bases. The CDR3 loop reads CASSLQGYTDTQYF. DNA for the CDR3: TGCGCCAGCAGCTTACAGGGCTACACAGATACGCAGTATTTT.